This TCR beta chain was captured in a study of blood T cell repertoires in COVID-19. Study in general: Collection of acute and convalescent COVID-19 samples took place in the United States, Italy and Spain. PBMCs, B-cell-depleted T cells, or T cells were the source of the cDNA or gDNA that made up the material.

This CDR3 has 14 residues. Trimming left V 8 bases short and J 4 bases short, with 18 bases between. Germline V gives CDR1 MNHEY, CDR2 SVGAGI. Authors' methods: How many nucleated cells were present was estimated from reference gene primer amplification. Here immunoSEQ multiplex PCR was the method, and the copy in TCRdb shows in-frame clones only, minus some. V, J and clone size reflect that table, while D and trimming were determined from the DNA. The top ten hold approximately 1.2% of the sample, which has about 210,000 clones, around 92% seen once. A few counts support this clone. The chain employs TRBV6-5 and TRBJ2-7; D perhaps matches TRBD1 (6 bases). The origin of this receptor is a man aged 25-45 years with acute or convalescent COVID-19. Source material: peripheral blood. The CDR3 is CASGTPVGAYEQYF. The CDR3 coding sequence is TGTGCCAGCGGTACTCCGGTGGGGGCTTACGAGCAGTACTTC.